The rows below give T cell receptor beta chains drawn from one sample of a study of shared clonotypes between healthy human individuals. The protocol was immunoSEQ multiplex PCR, while the TCRdb copy is restricted to in-frame clones and leaves out a portion. The sample comprises about 1.5 million clones, approximately 98% of which are singletons, and 0.4% to 0.45% rests with the top ten. Sequenced: naive CD4+ T cells sorted from blood. Every receptor here comes from a man aged 25-45 years in good health. CDR3s include the opening cysteine and the closing phenylalanine or tryptophan. The order of the fields is V gene, J gene, CDR3 length, D gene, clone size, CDR3 protein, CDR3 DNA. The D gene is left open where the match is weak. Clone size, where shown, is once, few, many, or a class for clones that have expanded.

v_call: TRBV9; j_call: TRBJ2-7; cdr3_length: 14; d_call: -; clone_size: -; cdr3_aa: CASSHRQDTYEQYF; cdr3_nt: TGTGCCAGCAGCCACAGACAGGACACCTACGAGCAGTACTTC
v_call: TRBV30; j_call: TRBJ1-3; cdr3_length: 14; d_call: -; clone_size: -; cdr3_aa: CAWTTLGLGNTIYF; cdr3_nt: TGTGCCTGGACCACCTTGGGGCTTGGAAACACCATATATTTT
v_call: TRBV7-3; j_call: TRBJ1-1; cdr3_length: 14; d_call: -; clone_size: -; cdr3_aa: CASSRDGLNTEAFF; cdr3_nt: TGTGCCAGCAGCCGGGATGGTTTGAACACTGAAGCTTTCTTT
v_call: TRBV4-2; j_call: TRBJ2-7; cdr3_length: 23; d_call: TRBD2; clone_size: -; cdr3_aa: CASSPGSGLAGVESRLSSYEQYF; cdr3_nt: TGTGCCAGCAGCCCAGGTAGTGGTCTAGCGGGAGTCGAGTCGCGCCTGAGCTCCTACGAGCAGTACTTC
v_call: TRBV15; j_call: TRBJ1-5; cdr3_length: 15; d_call: -; clone_size: -; cdr3_aa: CATSRDKWSNQPQHF; cdr3_nt: TGTGCCACCAGCAGAGATAAGTGGTCCAATCAGCCCCAGCATTTT
v_call: TRBV30; j_call: TRBJ2-7; cdr3_length: 17; d_call: TRBD1; clone_size: once; cdr3_aa: CAWSHGTVSNRGYEQYF; cdr3_nt: TGTGCCTGGAGTCATGGGACAGTCTCAAACCGGGGTTACGAGCAGTACTTC
v_call: TRBV6-5; j_call: TRBJ1-5; cdr3_length: 13; d_call: TRBD1; clone_size: -; cdr3_aa: CASKTGVHQPQHF; cdr3_nt: TGTGCCAGCAAAACAGGGGTTCATCAGCCCCAGCATTTT
v_call: TRBV2; j_call: TRBJ2-7; cdr3_length: 14; d_call: TRBD2; clone_size: -; cdr3_aa: CASLGLADSYEQYF; cdr3_nt: TGTGCCAGTTTAGGACTAGCGGATTCCTACGAGCAGTACTTC
v_call: TRBV5-1; j_call: TRBJ1-4; cdr3_length: 16; d_call: -; clone_size: -; cdr3_aa: CASSWDRAGANEKLFF; cdr3_nt: TGCGCCAGCAGCTGGGACCGGGCGGGAGCTAATGAAAAACTGTTTTTT
v_call: TRBV18; j_call: TRBJ1-2; cdr3_length: 15; d_call: TRBD1; clone_size: -; cdr3_aa: CASSPGAGGNYGYTF; cdr3_nt: TGTGCCAGCTCACCTGGGGCAGGGGGTAACTATGGCTACACCTTC
v_call: TRBV7-9; j_call: TRBJ2-1; cdr3_length: 13; d_call: -; clone_size: -; cdr3_aa: CASSHRGGNEQFF; cdr3_nt: TGTGCCAGCAGCCACCGGGGCGGCAATGAGCAGTTCTTC
v_call: TRBV6-5; j_call: TRBJ1-2; cdr3_length: 14; d_call: TRBD1; clone_size: -; cdr3_aa: CASRSGQTNYGYTF; cdr3_nt: TGTGCCAGCAGATCGGGACAGACTAACTATGGCTACACCTTC
v_call: TRBV18; j_call: TRBJ1-5; cdr3_length: 17; d_call: -; clone_size: -; cdr3_aa: CASSPRQTRISNQPQHF; cdr3_nt: TGTGCCAGCTCACCACGGCAGACTCGGATAAGCAATCAGCCCCAGCATTTT
v_call: TRBV5-4; j_call: TRBJ1-1; cdr3_length: 13; d_call: -; clone_size: -; cdr3_aa: CASSYATNTEAFF; cdr3_nt: TGTGCCAGCAGCTACGCGACGAACACTGAAGCTTTCTTT
v_call: TRBV9; j_call: TRBJ2-1; cdr3_length: 13; d_call: -; clone_size: -; cdr3_aa: CASSVARSNEQFF; cdr3_nt: TGTGCCAGCAGCGTAGCTCGGAGCAATGAGCAGTTCTTC
v_call: TRBV19; j_call: TRBJ1-5; cdr3_length: 13; d_call: -; clone_size: -; cdr3_aa: CASTTDSNQPQHF; cdr3_nt: TGTGCCAGTACCACAGATAGCAATCAGCCCCAGCATTTT
v_call: TRBV2; j_call: TRBJ2-7; cdr3_length: 17; d_call: TRBD2; clone_size: -; cdr3_aa: CASCPLAAAGGSYEQYF; cdr3_nt: TGTGCCAGCTGCCCTCTGGCGGCAGCGGGAGGGTCCTACGAGCAGTACTTC
v_call: TRBV19; j_call: TRBJ2-7; cdr3_length: 13; d_call: -; clone_size: -; cdr3_aa: CASARGSLYEQYF; cdr3_nt: TGTGCCAGCGCTCGTGGCAGCCTCTACGAGCAGTACTTC
v_call: TRBV4-2; j_call: TRBJ1-2; cdr3_length: 15; d_call: -; clone_size: -; cdr3_aa: CASSQGGRGNYGYTF; cdr3_nt: TGTGCCAGCAGCCAAGGCGGGAGGGGTAACTATGGCTACACCTTC
v_call: TRBV27; j_call: TRBJ2-7; cdr3_length: 15; d_call: TRBD1; clone_size: -; cdr3_aa: CASSFRQGAIDEQYF; cdr3_nt: TGTGCCAGCAGTTTCCGACAGGGGGCGATCGACGAGCAGTACTTC
v_call: TRBV11-2; j_call: TRBJ2-1; cdr3_length: 20; d_call: -; clone_size: -; cdr3_aa: CASSLEGGGLRVVPYNEQFF; cdr3_nt: TGTGCCAGCAGCTTAGAGGGAGGGGGCCTGCGGGTGGTGCCCTACAATGAGCAGTTCTTC
v_call: TRBV6-5; j_call: TRBJ2-1; cdr3_length: 15; d_call: TRBD2; clone_size: -; cdr3_aa: CASSYSRTSGNEQFF; cdr3_nt: TGTGCCAGCAGTTACTCTAGGACTAGCGGCAATGAGCAGTTCTTC
v_call: TRBV6-5; j_call: TRBJ2-3; cdr3_length: 15; d_call: TRBD2; clone_size: -; cdr3_aa: CASSKPGLAGSSVHF; cdr3_nt: TGTGCCAGCAGTAAACCGGGACTAGCGGGATCCTCGGTACATTTT
v_call: TRBV28; j_call: TRBJ2-4; cdr3_length: 14; d_call: -; clone_size: -; cdr3_aa: CASRGRAVAYIQYF; cdr3_nt: TGTGCCAGCAGGGGACGTGCGGTGGCGTACATTCAGTACTTC
v_call: TRBV30; j_call: TRBJ1-5; cdr3_length: 15; d_call: -; clone_size: -; cdr3_aa: CAWSRRGRSNQPQHF; cdr3_nt: TGTGCCTGGAGTAGGCGGGGCAGGAGCAATCAGCCCCAGCATTTT
v_call: TRBV19; j_call: TRBJ1-2; cdr3_length: 12; d_call: -; clone_size: -; cdr3_aa: CATLQYPYGYTF; cdr3_nt: TGTGCCACTCTACAGTACCCCTATGGCTACACCTTC
v_call: TRBV9; j_call: TRBJ2-5; cdr3_length: 17; d_call: TRBD2; clone_size: once; cdr3_aa: CASSVGGLAGEGETQYF; cdr3_nt: TGTGCCAGCAGCGTAGGGGGACTAGCGGGAGAAGGAGAGACCCAGTACTTC
v_call: TRBV7-9; j_call: TRBJ1-5; cdr3_length: 14; d_call: -; clone_size: -; cdr3_aa: CASSRDSSNQPQHF; cdr3_nt: TGTGCCAGCAGTCGTGACAGCAGCAATCAGCCCCAGCATTTT
v_call: TRBV9; j_call: TRBJ1-1; cdr3_length: 15; d_call: -; clone_size: -; cdr3_aa: CASSAHQGLTGKAFF; cdr3_nt: TGTGCCAGCAGCGCTCATCAGGGCCTCACCGGGAAGGCTTTCTTT
v_call: TRBV25-1; j_call: TRBJ2-5; cdr3_length: 15; d_call: -; clone_size: -; cdr3_aa: CASTVKGTFGETQYF; cdr3_nt: TGTGCCAGCACCGTAAAAGGGACATTTGGGGAGACCCAGTACTTC
v_call: TRBV25-1; j_call: TRBJ2-7; cdr3_length: 14; d_call: TRBD2; clone_size: -; cdr3_aa: CASSAGRPSYEQYF; cdr3_nt: TGTGCCAGCAGCGCCGGGAGGCCGTCCTACGAGCAGTACTTC
v_call: TRBV5-1; j_call: TRBJ2-7; cdr3_length: 14; d_call: -; clone_size: -; cdr3_aa: CASSLVGGLDEQYF; cdr3_nt: TGCGCCAGCAGCTTGGTGGGGGGCCTGGACGAGCAGTACTTC
v_call: TRBV18; j_call: TRBJ1-2; cdr3_length: 14; d_call: -; clone_size: few; cdr3_aa: CASSLPTRGYGYTF; cdr3_nt: TGTGCCAGCTCACTCCCGACGCGCGGCTATGGCTACACCTTC
v_call: TRBV9; j_call: TRBJ2-1; cdr3_length: 13; d_call: -; clone_size: -; cdr3_aa: CASSVERTNEQFF; cdr3_nt: TGTGCCAGCAGCGTAGAGAGGACCAATGAGCAGTTCTTC
v_call: TRBV10-2; j_call: TRBJ1-3; cdr3_length: 16; d_call: TRBD1; clone_size: -; cdr3_aa: CASRLTGGISGNTIYF; cdr3_nt: TGCGCCAGCAGACTGACAGGGGGGATCTCTGGAAACACCATATATTTT
v_call: TRBV9; j_call: TRBJ2-1; cdr3_length: 17; d_call: TRBD2; clone_size: -; cdr3_aa: CASSSRLAGGPGNEQFF; cdr3_nt: TGTGCCAGCAGCTCTCGACTAGCGGGAGGACCGGGGAATGAGCAGTTCTTC
v_call: TRBV5-1; j_call: TRBJ2-3; cdr3_length: 18; d_call: TRBD2; clone_size: once; cdr3_aa: CASSLGLAGTPSTDTQYF; cdr3_nt: TGCGCCAGCAGCCTGGGACTAGCGGGTACTCCGAGCACAGATACGCAGTATTTT